Presented here are 3 T cell receptor beta chains from one specimen sequenced in a study of immune evolution from preneoplasia to lung adenocarcinoma. Repertoires were generated with immunoSEQ multiplex PCR, while TCRdb's copy carries only in-frame clones and drops some. In the table there are some 6,200 clones, 75% to 85% of which are singletons. The source material was FFPE adjacent normal lung tissue. The receptor set was obtained from a person aged 55 to 79 with lung adenocarcinoma.

The V call is TRBV5-1, the J call TRBJ1-1; 7 nucleotides match TRBD1. After removal of 4 bases from V and 0 bases from J, the junction contained 3 bases not matched to a gene. The germline V gene has CDR1 SGHRS and CDR2 YFSETQ. The CDR3 runs to 14 residues. In nucleotides, the CDR3 is TGCGCCAGCAGCGAGGGGGCCCTGAACACTGAAGCTTTCTTT. This encodes CASSEGALNTEAFF.

The V gene is TRBV11-1, the J gene TRBJ1-1, with D unresolved. Germline values: CDR1 SGHAT, CDR2 FQDESV (reference sequence). The CDR3 length is 15 residues. V dropped 5 bases and J dropped 0 bases, with 13 bases sitting between them. The CDR3 DNA sequence: TGTGCCAGCAGCAACCCCCCGGGTCTGAACACTGAAGCTTTCTTT. Its protein product is CASSNPPGLNTEAFF.

The rearrangement joins TRBV4-3 to TRBJ2-7, with 7 bases aligning to TRBD2. The germline V gene encodes CDR1 LGHNA and CDR2 YSLEER. The CDR3 length is 15 residues. The V and J ends lost 1 base and 3 bases, in that order; junction bases with no gene match: 6. CDR3 sequence reads: CASSQGREVYYEQYF. The CDR3 DNA sequence: TGCGCCAGCAGCCAAGGCCGGGAGGTATACTACGAGCAGTACTTC.